This T cell receptor beta chain was retrieved from a study of PD-L1 blockade in urothelial cancer. For the study at large: Male patients with bladder-origin urothelial cancer numbered about 90% of the roughly 29. Findings and limits, study-wide: Blood clones associated with the tumor expanded more at 3 weeks in durable-benefit patients.

Method: immunoSEQ multiplex PCR; TCRdb's copy keeps in-frame clones and lacks some. The profile shows about 84,000 clones, 90% of them singletons. Germline V CDR1 and CDR2: SGHNT, YENEEA. This CDR3 is 13 amino acids long. V was pared by 0 bases and J by 9 bases, with 9 bases between. Comments on this clone: The target antigen is unknown.

The chain employs TRBV11-3 and TRBJ2-1, with D unclear. The sample was PBMCs, taken around atezolizumab (anti-PD-L1) treatment. The clonotype was recovered from a man in his 60s with urothelial cancer. The CDR3 DNA reads TGTGCCAGCAGCTTAGATCAAGCGAGTGAGCAGTTCTTC. Its translation: CASSLDQASEQFF.